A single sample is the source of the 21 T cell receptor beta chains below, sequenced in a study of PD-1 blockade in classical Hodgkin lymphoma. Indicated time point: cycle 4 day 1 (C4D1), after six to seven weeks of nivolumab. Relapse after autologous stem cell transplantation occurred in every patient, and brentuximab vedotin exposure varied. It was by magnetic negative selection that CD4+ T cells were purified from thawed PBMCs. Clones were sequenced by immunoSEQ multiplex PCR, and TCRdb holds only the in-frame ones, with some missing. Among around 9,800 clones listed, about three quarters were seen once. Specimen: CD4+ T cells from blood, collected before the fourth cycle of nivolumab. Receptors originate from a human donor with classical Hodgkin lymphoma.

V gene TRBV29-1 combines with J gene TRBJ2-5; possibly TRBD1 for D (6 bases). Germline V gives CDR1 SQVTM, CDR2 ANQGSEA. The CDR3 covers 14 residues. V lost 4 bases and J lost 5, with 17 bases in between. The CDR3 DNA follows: TGCAGCGTTGGGACAGTCGCACGGCGGGAGACCCAGTACTTC. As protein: CSVGTVARRETQYF.

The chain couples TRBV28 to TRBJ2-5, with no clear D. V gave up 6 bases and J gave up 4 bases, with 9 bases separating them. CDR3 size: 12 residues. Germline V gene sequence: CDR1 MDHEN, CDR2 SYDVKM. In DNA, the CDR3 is TGTGCCAGCAGCCCCATTGTAGAGACCCAGTACTTC. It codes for CASSPIVETQYF.

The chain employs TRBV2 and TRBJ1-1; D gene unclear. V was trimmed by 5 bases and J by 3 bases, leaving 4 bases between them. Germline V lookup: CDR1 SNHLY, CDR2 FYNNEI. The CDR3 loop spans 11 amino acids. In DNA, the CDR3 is TGTGCCAGCAGTTGGGACACTGAAGCTTTCTTT. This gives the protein CASSWDTEAFF.

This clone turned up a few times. The CDR3 region is CASSPGPFGDEQFF. The CDR3 nucleotides read TGTGCCAGCAGTCCGGGACCCTTCGGGGATGAGCAGTTCTTC. V gene TRBV6-4 combines with J gene TRBJ2-1; D may be TRBD1 or TRBD2 (5 bases each). In germline, CDR1 is MRHNA, CDR2 SNTAGT. CDR3 length: 14 amino acids. Trimming left V 5 bases short and J 8 bases short, with 16 bases between.

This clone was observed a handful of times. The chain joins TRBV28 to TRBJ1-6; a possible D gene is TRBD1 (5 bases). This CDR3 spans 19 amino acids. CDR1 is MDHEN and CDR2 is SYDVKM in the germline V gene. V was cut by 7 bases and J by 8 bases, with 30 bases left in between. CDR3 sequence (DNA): TGTGCCAGCACCTCTACTACCTGGACATTTTATCCTTCGGATTCACCCCTCCACTTT. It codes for CASTSTTWTFYPSDSPLHF.

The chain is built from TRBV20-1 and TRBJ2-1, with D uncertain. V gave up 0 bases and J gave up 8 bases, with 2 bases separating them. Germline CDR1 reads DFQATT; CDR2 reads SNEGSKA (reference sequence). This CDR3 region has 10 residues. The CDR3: CSAREDEQFF. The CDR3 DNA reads TGCAGTGCTAGAGAGGATGAGCAGTTCTTC.

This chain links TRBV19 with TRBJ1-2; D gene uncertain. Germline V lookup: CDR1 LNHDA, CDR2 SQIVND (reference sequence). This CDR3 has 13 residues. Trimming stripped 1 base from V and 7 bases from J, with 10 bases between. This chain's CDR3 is CASSIGTVGGYTF. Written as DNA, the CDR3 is TGTGCCAGTAGTATAGGGACGGTTGGTGGCTACACCTTC. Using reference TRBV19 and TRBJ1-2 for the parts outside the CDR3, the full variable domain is DGGITQSPKYLFRKEGQNVTLSCEQNLNHDAMYWYRQDPGQGLRLIYYSQIVNDFQKGDIAEGYSVSREKKESFPLTVTSAQKNPTAFYLCASSIGTVGGYTFGSGTRLTVV.

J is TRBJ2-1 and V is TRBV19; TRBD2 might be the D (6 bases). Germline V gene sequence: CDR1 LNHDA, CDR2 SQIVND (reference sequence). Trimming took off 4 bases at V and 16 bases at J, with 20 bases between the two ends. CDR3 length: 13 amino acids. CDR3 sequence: CASSTLLTEGYFF. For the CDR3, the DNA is TGTGCCAGTAGTACCCTCCTCACGGAGGGGTATTTCTTC.

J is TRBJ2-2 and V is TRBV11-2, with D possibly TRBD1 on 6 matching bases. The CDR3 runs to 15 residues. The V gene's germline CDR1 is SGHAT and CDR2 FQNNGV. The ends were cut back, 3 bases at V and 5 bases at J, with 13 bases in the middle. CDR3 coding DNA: TGTGCCAGCAGCTTTCGCAGGGGAAGTACCGGGGAGCTGTTTTTT. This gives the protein CASSFRRGSTGELFF.

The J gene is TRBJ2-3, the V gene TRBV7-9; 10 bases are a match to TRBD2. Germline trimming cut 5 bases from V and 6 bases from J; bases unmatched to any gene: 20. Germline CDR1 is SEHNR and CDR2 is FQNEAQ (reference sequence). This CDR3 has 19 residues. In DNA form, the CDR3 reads TGTGCCAGCAGCCCTGGGCGTCTAGCGGGGGACGTCAAGGGGGATACGCAGTATTTT. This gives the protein CASSPGRLAGDVKGDTQYF.

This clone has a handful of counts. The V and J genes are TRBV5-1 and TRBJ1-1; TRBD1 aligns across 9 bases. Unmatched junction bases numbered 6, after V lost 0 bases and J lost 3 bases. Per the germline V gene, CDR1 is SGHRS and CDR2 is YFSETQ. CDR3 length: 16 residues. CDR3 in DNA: TGCGCCAGCAGCTTGGCACAGGGGGCGGCGTACACTGAAGCTTTCTTT. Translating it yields CASSLAQGAAYTEAFF.

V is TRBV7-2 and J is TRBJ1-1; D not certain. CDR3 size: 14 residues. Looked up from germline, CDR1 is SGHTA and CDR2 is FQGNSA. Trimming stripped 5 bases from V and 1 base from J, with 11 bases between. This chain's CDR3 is CASSITTGNTEAFF. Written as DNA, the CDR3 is TGTGCCAGCAGCATTACGACTGGGAACACTGAAGCTTTCTTT. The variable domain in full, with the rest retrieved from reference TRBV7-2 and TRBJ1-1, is GAGVSQSPSNKVTEKGKDVELRCDPISGHTALYWYRQSLGQGLEFLIYFQGNSAPDKSGLPSDRFSAERTGGSVSTLTIQRTQQEDSAVYLCASSITTGNTEAFFGQGTRLTVV.

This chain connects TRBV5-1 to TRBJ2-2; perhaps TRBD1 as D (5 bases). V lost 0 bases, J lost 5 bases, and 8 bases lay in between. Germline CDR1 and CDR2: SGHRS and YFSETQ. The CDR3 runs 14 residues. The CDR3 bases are TGCGCCAGCAGCTTGGCGCAGGGTACCGGGGAGCTGTTTTTT. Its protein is CASSLAQGTGELFF.

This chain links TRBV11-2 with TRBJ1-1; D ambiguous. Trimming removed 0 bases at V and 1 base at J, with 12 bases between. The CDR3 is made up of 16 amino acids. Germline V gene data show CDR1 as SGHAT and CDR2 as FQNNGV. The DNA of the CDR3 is TGTGCCAGCAGCTTAGAGTTCTCCGTGAGGAACACTGAAGCTTTCTTT. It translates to CASSLEFSVRNTEAFF.

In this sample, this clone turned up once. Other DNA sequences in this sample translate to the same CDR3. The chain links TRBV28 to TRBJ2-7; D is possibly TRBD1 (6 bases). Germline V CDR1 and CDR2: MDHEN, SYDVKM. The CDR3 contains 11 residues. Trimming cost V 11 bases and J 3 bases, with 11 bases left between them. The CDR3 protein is CASSRGYEQYF. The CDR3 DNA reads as TGTGCCTCCTCCAGGGGCTACGAGCAGTACTTC.

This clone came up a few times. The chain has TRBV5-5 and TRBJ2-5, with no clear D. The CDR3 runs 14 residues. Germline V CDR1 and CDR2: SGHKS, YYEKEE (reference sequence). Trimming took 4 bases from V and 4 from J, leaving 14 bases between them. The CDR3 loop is CASSRAHFRETQYF. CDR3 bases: TGTGCCAGCAGCCGCGCCCACTTTAGAGAGACCCAGTACTTC.

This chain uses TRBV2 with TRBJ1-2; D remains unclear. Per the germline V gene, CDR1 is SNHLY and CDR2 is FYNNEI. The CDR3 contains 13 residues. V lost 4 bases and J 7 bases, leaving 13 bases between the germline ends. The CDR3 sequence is CASSADSPGGYTF. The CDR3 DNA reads TGTGCCAGCAGTGCCGATAGCCCGGGTGGCTACACCTTC. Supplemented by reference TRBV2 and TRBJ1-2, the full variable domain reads EPEVTQTPSHQVTQMGQEVILRCVPISNHLYFYWYRQILGQKVEFLVSFYNNEISEKSEIFDDQFSVERPDGSNFTLKIRSTKLEDSAMYFCASSADSPGGYTFGSGTRLTVV.

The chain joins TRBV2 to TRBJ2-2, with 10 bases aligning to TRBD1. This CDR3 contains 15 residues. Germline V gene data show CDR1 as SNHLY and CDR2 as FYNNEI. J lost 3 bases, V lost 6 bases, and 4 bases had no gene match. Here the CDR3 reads CASSRDRGYTGELFF. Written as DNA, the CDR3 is TGTGCCAGCAGCCGGGACAGGGGCTACACCGGGGAGCTGTTTTTT. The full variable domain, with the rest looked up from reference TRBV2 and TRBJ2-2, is EPEVTQTPSHQVTQMGQEVILRCVPISNHLYFYWYRQILGQKVEFLVSFYNNEISEKSEIFDDQFSVERPDGSNFTLKIRSTKLEDSAMYFCASSRDRGYTGELFFGEGSRLTVL.

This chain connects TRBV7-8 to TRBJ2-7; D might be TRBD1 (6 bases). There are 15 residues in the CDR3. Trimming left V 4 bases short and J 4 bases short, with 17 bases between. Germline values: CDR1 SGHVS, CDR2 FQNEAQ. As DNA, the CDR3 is TGTGCCAGCAGCTCAGGAACCGGGACACCATACGAGCAGTACGTC. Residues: CASSSGTGTPYEQYV.

This chain's CDR3 is CASSLGSSGGLETQYF. The DNA for the CDR3 is TGTGCCAGCAGCTTGGGATCTAGCGGGGGGCTTGAGACCCAGTACTTC. This chain links TRBV5-4 with TRBJ2-5; TRBD2 matches at 11 bases. V lost 0 bases and J lost 5; bases outside the gene matches: 6. Germline CDR1 SGHNT, CDR2 YYREEE (reference sequence). The CDR3 contains 16 residues.

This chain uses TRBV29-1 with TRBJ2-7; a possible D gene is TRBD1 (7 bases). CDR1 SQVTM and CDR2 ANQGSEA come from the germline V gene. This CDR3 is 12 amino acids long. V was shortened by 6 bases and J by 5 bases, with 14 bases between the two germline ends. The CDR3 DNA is TGCAGCGTCGGCGGAGGGGGCGACGAGCAGTACTTC. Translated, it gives CSVGGGGDEQYF.